This T cell receptor beta chain is from a study of response to subunit inactivated influenza vaccine. Broader study findings: The authors offered the suggestion that each seasonal influenza vaccination recruits few new T cells.

This clonotype has a count of ten or more. Its antigen is unknown. The germline V gene encodes CDR1 SQVTM and CDR2 ANQGSEA. V shed 5 bases and J shed 4 bases, with 13 bases lying between them. CDR3 length: 13 residues. TCRdb re-called the RT-PCR reads through MiXCR, storing one row per CDR3 protein. The sample includes over 750,000 distinct CDR3 sequences, 21% seen only once; the top ten take 9.5% to 13%. The V call is TRBV29-1, the J call TRBJ2-3; tentative D call: TRBD1 (5 bases). The clonotype originates from a man aged 50-60 years who received an inactivated influenza vaccine. This specimen was PBMCs from blood, taken roughly 5 days after vaccination. For the CDR3, the DNA is TGCAGCGTTTTTGCTGGGGCGTCAGATACGCAGTATTTT. Protein: CSVFAGASDTQYF.